This T cell receptor beta chain was sequenced for a study of CD8 T cells in Susac syndrome. Random hexamers served to reverse transcribe about 0.5 to 1 ug RNA. TCRdb redid the calling of the immunoSEQ multiplex PCR reads with MiXCR, one entry per CDR3 protein. This sample carries roughly 190,000 distinct CDR3 sequences, about 95% of them seen once, and the ten largest clones take over 0.08%. V shed 7 bases and J 1 base; nucleotides not matched to a gene: 7. The CDR3 totals 15 residues. This sequence was found in a human donor in good health. Sample: CD4+ T cells from PBMCs. V gene TRBV12-3 or TRBV12-4 combines with J gene TRBJ2-1, with 7 bases fitting TRBD2. The CDR3 nucleotides read TGTGCCAGCACCCCGGGGAGGGAGTCCTACAATGAGCAGTTCTTC. Its translation is CASTPGRESYNEQFF.